Sequencing of this T cell receptor (beta chain) was carried out in a study of blood T cell repertoires in COVID-19. Study-level information: Whether acute or convalescent, the COVID-19 samples came from the United States, Italy and Spain. PBMCs, B-cell-depleted T cells, or T cells were the source of the cDNA or gDNA that made up the material.

TCRdb keeps only in-frame clones here, not all; method: immunoSEQ multiplex PCR. In the table there are approximately 130,000 clones, 75% to 90% of which are singletons. Germline V lookup: CDR1 SGHDT, CDR2 YYEEEE. The V and J ends lost 6 bases and 0 bases, in that order; junction bases with no gene match: 12. The CDR3 is 17 amino acids. Adults between about 18 and 89 years of age took part from about 24 US areas. This chain joins TRBV5-6 and TRBJ2-1, with 7 bases aligning to TRBD1. Input material: PBMCs or T cells enriched from blood (not recorded which). The TCR sequence derives from a woman between 45 and 65 years old who had recovered from COVID-19. In DNA form, the CDR3 reads TGTGCCAGCAACCCCATAGGGGGCGATAGCTCCTACAATGAGCAGTTCTTC. Residues: CASNPIGGDSSYNEQFF.